This T cell receptor beta chain was found in a study of pediatric ulcerative colitis. General observations from the study: All ulcerative colitis patients, but no controls, carried a couple of rectal clonotypes. This repertoire reflects total lymphocytes rather than subpopulations like regulatory T cells.

The CDR3 consists of 12 residues. J gave up 2 bases and V 8 bases, and 2 bases lay outside the gene matches. Germline-derived CDR1 and CDR2 are MDHEN and SYDVKM. A remark on this clone: Its cognate antigen is unknown.

Each sample received Survey-level depth of up to 500,000 reads. Libraries were prepared by immunoSEQ multiplex PCR; TCRdb keeps only in-frame clonotypes and omits some of them. The data contain tens of thousands of clones, around 87% of them seen just once; the ten biggest clones take up approximately 1.5%. The V gene is TRBV28, the J gene TRBJ1-2; 7 bases are a match to TRBD1. The sample consisted of blood. The TCR sequence derives from a boy aged 5-17 years who was a control in a study of pediatric ulcerative colitis. The CDR3 region is CASWTGNYGYTF. The CDR3, as DNA: TGTGCCAGCTGGACAGGAAACTATGGCTACACCTTC.